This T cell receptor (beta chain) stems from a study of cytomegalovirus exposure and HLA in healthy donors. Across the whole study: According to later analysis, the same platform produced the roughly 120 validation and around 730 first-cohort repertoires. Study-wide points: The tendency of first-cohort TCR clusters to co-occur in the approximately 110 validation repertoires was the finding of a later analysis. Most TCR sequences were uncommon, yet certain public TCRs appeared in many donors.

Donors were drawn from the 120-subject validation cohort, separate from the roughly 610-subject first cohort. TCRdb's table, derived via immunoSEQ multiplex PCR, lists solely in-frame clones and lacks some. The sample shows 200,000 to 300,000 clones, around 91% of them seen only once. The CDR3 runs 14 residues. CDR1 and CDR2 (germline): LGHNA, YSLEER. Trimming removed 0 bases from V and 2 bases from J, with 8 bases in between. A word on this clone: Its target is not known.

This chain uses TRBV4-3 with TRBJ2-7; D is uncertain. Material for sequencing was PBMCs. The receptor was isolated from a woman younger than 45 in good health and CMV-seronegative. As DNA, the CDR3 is TGCGCCAGCAGCCAAGACCGTACGACCTACGAGCAGTACTTC. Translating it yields CASSQDRTTYEQYF.